These 20 T cell receptor beta chains share one sample of origin, sequenced in a study of T-cell memory formation after mild COVID-19. MiXCR was run by TCRdb on the 5' RACE reads, yielding one entry per CDR3 protein. The data hold about 190,000 distinct CDR3 sequences, with about 17% observed a single time. Sequencing used PBMCs or a T cell subset sorted from them (not recorded which). The receptors shown here come from an adult woman who had mild COVID-19 (a few samples of this study predate the infection). Cell type and time point are not known.

This clonotype has at least ten counts. The chain is built from TRBV3-1 and TRBJ2-7; D is ambiguous. Germline loops: CDR1 LGHDT, CDR2 YNNKEL (reference sequence). V shed 1 base and J shed 3 bases, with 16 bases lying between them. The CDR3 is 16 residues long. The CDR3 DNA sequence: TGTGCCAGCAGCCAAGTGATGGGCTTGGTGGGCTACGAGCAGTACTTC. The encoded protein is CASSQVMGLVGYEQYF.

The chain is built from TRBV7-3 and TRBJ2-1; TRBD2 matches at 11 bases. The CDR3 has 17 residues. Germline CDR1 reads SGHTA; CDR2 reads FQGTGA. V lost 2 bases, J lost 0 bases, and 3 bases stayed unmatched. CDR3 DNA sequence: TGTGCCAGCAGCTTAGGTAGCGGGAGGGTCTCCTACAATGAGCAGTTCTTC. It is translated as CASSLGSGRVSYNEQFF.

This clonotype was observed at least ten times. The chain has TRBV4-1 and TRBJ2-3; the match to TRBD2 covers 11 bases. Germline V gene data show CDR1 as MGHRA and CDR2 as YSYEKL. J lost 6 bases, V lost 5 bases, and 10 bases had no gene match. The CDR3 sequence is 16 residues long. The CDR3 DNA follows: TGCGCCAGCAGCGTCCGACTAGCGGGGAATGGGGATACGCAGTATTTT. Translating gives CASSVRLAGNGDTQYF.

J is TRBJ1-1 and V is TRBV19, with a possible D match to TRBD1 (5 bases). This CDR3 contains 16 residues. V dropped 3 bases and J dropped 4 bases, with 18 bases sitting between them. The germline V gene encodes CDR1 LNHDA and CDR2 SQIVND (reference sequence). DNA of the CDR3: TGTGCCAGTAGTATTAAATTCTGGCCGAGGGGCACTGAAGCTTTCTTT. It encodes CASSIKFWPRGTEAFF.

This clonotype showed up just a few times. The V call is TRBV7-8, the J call TRBJ2-1; D call uncertain. Germline values: CDR1 SGHVS, CDR2 FQNEAQ. The CDR3 is 13 amino acids. Trimming pared 3 bases from V and 12 bases from J, leaving 15 bases between. Here the CDR3 DNA reads TGTGCCAGCAGCTTGGGCGGACGCGTTGGGCAGTTCTTC. It specifies CASSLGGRVGQFF. Drawing the rest from reference TRBV7-8 and TRBJ2-1, the complete variable domain is GAGVSQSPRYKVAKRGQDVALRCDPISGHVSLFWYQQALGQGPEFLTYFQNEAQLDKSGLPSDRFFAERPEGSVSTLKIQRTQQEDSAVYLCASSLGGRVGQFFGPGTRLTVL.

This clonotype appeared a few times. The chain couples TRBV6-5 to TRBJ1-2, with 7 nucleotides matching TRBD1. Losses at the gene ends were 6 bases for V and 2 bases for J; bases not matched to a gene: 6. The germline gives CDR1 MNHEY, CDR2 SVGAGI. This CDR3 region has 14 residues. CDR3 DNA: TGTGCCAGCAGAGAGAGACAGGGCAACTATGGCTACACCTTC. Translated: CASRERQGNYGYTF.

Concerning this clonotype: At one end, the junction sequence differs from germline, possibly due to a read error. The V gene is TRBV27, the J gene TRBJ1-5, with 7 nucleotides matching TRBD1. The CDR3 is made up of 15 amino acids. Germline CDR1 reads MNHEY; CDR2 reads SMNVEV (reference sequence). CDR3 coding DNA: TGTGCCAGCAGCCTCAGGACAGGCAAACATCACCCCCAGCATTTT. It encodes CASSLRTGKHHPQHF.

There are many counts of this clonotype. The V gene is TRBV5-1, the J gene TRBJ2-7; a weak D match, TRBD2 (6 bases). Germline V gives CDR1 SGHRS, CDR2 YFSETQ. V lost 4 bases to trimming and J lost 3 bases, with 11 bases between them. The CDR3 runs 13 residues. The CDR3 sequence is CASSTRLDYEQYF. CDR3 bases: TGCGCCAGCAGCACCCGACTAGACTACGAGCAGTACTTC.

The genes are TRBV12-3 or TRBV12-4 and TRBJ2-3, with 10 bases matching TRBD1. The V gene end was trimmed by 6 bases and the J gene end by 5 bases; junction bases not matched to a gene: 8. This CDR3 has 15 amino acids. The CDR3 reads CASRFDRGLGDTQYF. The CDR3 bases are TGTGCCAGCAGGTTTGACAGGGGGCTTGGAGATACGCAGTATTTT.

This clonotype was seen only a few times. This chain links TRBV7-2 with TRBJ2-7; D is perhaps TRBD2 (6 bases). V was clipped by 1 base and J by 2 bases, with 12 bases between them. Germline V gene data show CDR1 as SGHTA and CDR2 as FQGNSA. The CDR3 totals 15 residues. The chain's CDR3 is CASSLGGVGAYEQYF. The CDR3 coding sequence is TGTGCCAGCAGCTTAGGCGGGGTAGGGGCCTACGAGCAGTACTTC.

The rearrangement links TRBV18 to TRBJ2-7, with 7 nucleotides matching TRBD1. Germline-derived CDR1 and CDR2 are KGHSH and LQKENI. The CDR3 totals 13 residues. V lost 6 bases, J lost 5 bases, and 7 bases stayed unmatched. The CDR3 region is CASSPAGGNEQYF. CDR3 nucleotides: TGTGCCAGCTCCCCCGCAGGGGGAAACGAGCAGTACTTC.

This clonotype was seen ten or more times. The chain is built from TRBV27 and TRBJ1-5; weak D call: TRBD1 (5 bases). Germline CDR1 is MNHEY and CDR2 is SMNVEV (reference sequence). The CDR3 contains 17 residues. V lost 1 base and J lost 3, with 16 bases in between. The CDR3 DNA reads TGTGCCAGCAGTTTATGGTCTGGCCGGGGGACCAATCAGCCCCAGCATTTT. It translates to CASSLWSGRGTNQPQHF.

V usage is TRBV10-2 and J usage is TRBJ1-2, with 7 bases fitting TRBD1. Germline V CDR1 and CDR2: WSHSY, SAAADI. The trim removed 6 bases at V and 7 bases at J, leaving 8 bases unmatched. CDR3 length: 13 amino acids. The CDR3 spells CASSATGRGGYTF. CDR3 bases: TGCGCCAGCAGCGCGACAGGGAGGGGTGGCTACACCTTC.

This clonotype was seen only a few times. V usage is TRBV7-8 and J usage is TRBJ1-1; TRBD1 aligns across 8 bases. Germline values: CDR1 SGHVS, CDR2 FQNEAQ. The CDR3 has 13 amino acids. Trimming removed 5 bases from V and 7 bases from J; junction bases left unmatched: 6. CDR3 in amino acids: CASSHRGLGEAFF. For the CDR3, the DNA is TGTGCCAGCAGCCACAGGGGGTTGGGTGAAGCTTTCTTT.

The table lists this clonotype with many counts. The V and J genes are TRBV6-5 and TRBJ2-1, with D uncertain. The V gene lost 5 bases and the J gene lost 10 bases, with 9 bases spanning the gap. The germline CDR1 and CDR2 sequences are MNHEY and SVGAGI. CDR3 size: 11 residues. CDR3 nucleotides: TGTGCCAGCAGTGGCCTTTTCGAGCAGTTCTTC. Its protein product is CASSGLFEQFF.

This clonotype was counted between two and nine times. This chain joins TRBV6-1 and TRBJ2-3, with TRBD2 matching 7 bases. CDR3 length: 14 amino acids. Germline V gene sequence: CDR1 MNHNS, CDR2 SASEGT. V dropped 4 bases and J dropped 0; count of bases not matched to a gene: 1. The CDR3 is CASSAAGSTDTQYF. The DNA for the CDR3 is TGTGCCAGCAGTGCAGCGGGAAGCACAGATACGCAGTATTTT.

This clonotype was seen only a few times. This sequence joins TRBV5-1 and TRBJ1-1; 8 nucleotides match TRBD1. With V trimmed by 0 bases and J by 1 base, 5 bases remained unmatched. Germline lookup yields CDR1 SGHRS and CDR2 YFSETQ. CDR3 length: 16 residues. The CDR3 bases are TGCGCCAGCAGCTTGGCCAGAGACAGGGGGAACACTGAAGCTTTCTTT. Translated, it gives CASSLARDRGNTEAFF.

This clonotype has just a few counts. This chain's CDR3 is CSAMEGVGNQPQHF. In DNA form, the CDR3 reads TGCAGTGCTATGGAGGGTGTCGGGAATCAGCCCCAGCATTTT. V usage is TRBV20-1 and J usage is TRBJ1-5; D gene unclear. Germline loops: CDR1 DFQATT, CDR2 SNEGSKA (reference sequence). This CDR3 is 14 amino acids long. Between the trimmed V and J ends, which lost 4 bases and 4 bases, there was a span of 14 bases.

The rearrangement uses TRBV20-1 and TRBJ2-7; TRBD2 matches 10 bases. Germline loops: CDR1 DFQATT, CDR2 SNEGSKA (reference sequence). This CDR3 has 17 residues. V gave up 2 bases and J gave up 2 bases; unmatched junction bases: 12. This chain's CDR3 is CSARMRLAGVRTYEQYF. The CDR3 DNA reads as TGCAGTGCTAGAATGCGGCTAGCGGGAGTGAGAACCTACGAGCAGTACTTC.

The table lists this clonotype with a few counts. V and J are TRBV5-1 and TRBJ2-3; D possibly corresponds to TRBD2 (5 bases). The CDR3 extends over 15 amino acids. V lost 2 bases, J lost 1 base, and 11 bases lay in between. In germline, CDR1 is SGHRS, CDR2 YFSETQ. Here the CDR3 DNA reads TGCGCCAGCAGCTTCGAGGGTCCCCGCACAGATACGCAGTATTTT. This translates into CASSFEGPRTDTQYF.